This paragraph reports one T cell receptor beta chain. Per germline, CDR1 SEHNR and CDR2 FQNEAQ (reference sequence). The CDR3 has 14 amino acids. The trim removed 4 bases at V and 5 bases at J, leaving 5 bases unmatched. TCRdb ran MiXCR on the RT-PCR reads and lists one entry per CDR3 protein. Counted here are about 700,000 distinct CDR3 sequences, 12% to 15% occurring once; the ten biggest clones make up roughly 4%. The chain employs TRBV7-9 and TRBJ2-7, with 10 bases aligning to TRBD1. This receptor was obtained from a female donor in good health, serving as a healthy control. The sample comprised memory CD4+ T cells from blood. CDR3 DNA: TGTGCCAGCAGCTCCGGGACAGGGGACCACGAGCAGTACTTC. Residues: CASSSGTGDHEQYF. Based on the CDR3 plus reference TRBV7-9 and TRBJ2-7, the full variable domain is DTGVSQNPRHKITKRGQNVTFRCDPISEHNRLYWYRQTLGQGPEFLTYFQNEAQLEKSRLLSDRFSAERPKGSFSTLEIQRTEQGDSAMYLCASSSGTGDHEQYFGPGTRLTVT.